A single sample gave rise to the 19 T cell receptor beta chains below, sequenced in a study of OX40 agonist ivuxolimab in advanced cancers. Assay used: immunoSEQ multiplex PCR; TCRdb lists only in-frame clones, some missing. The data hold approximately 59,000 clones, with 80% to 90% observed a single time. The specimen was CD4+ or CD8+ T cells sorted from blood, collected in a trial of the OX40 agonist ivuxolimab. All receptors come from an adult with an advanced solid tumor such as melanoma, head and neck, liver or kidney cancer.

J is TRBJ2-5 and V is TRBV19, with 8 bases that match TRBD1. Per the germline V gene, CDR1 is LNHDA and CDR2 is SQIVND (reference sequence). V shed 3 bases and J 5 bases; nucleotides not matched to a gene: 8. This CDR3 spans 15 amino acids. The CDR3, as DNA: TGTGCCAGTAGTATTGACAGGGGCGCGAGCGAGACCCAGTACTTC. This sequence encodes CASSIDRGASETQYF.

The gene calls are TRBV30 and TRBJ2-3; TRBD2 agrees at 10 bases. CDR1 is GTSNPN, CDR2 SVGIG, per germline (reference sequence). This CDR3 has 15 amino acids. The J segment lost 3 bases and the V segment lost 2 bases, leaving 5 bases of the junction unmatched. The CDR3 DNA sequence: TGTGCCTGGAGTCCCGGGACTAGCGTTACAGATACGCAGTATTTT. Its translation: CAWSPGTSVTDTQYF.

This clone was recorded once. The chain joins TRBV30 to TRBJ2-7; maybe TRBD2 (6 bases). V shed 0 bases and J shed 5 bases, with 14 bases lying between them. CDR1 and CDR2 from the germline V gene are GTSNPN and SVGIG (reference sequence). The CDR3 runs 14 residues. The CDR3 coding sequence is TGTGCCTGGAGTGTAAGGCTCGGAGGGCACGAGCAGTACTTC. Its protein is CAWSVRLGGHEQYF.

Here the CDR3 DNA reads TGTGCCAGTAGTTGGTCTACAAGCACAGATACGCAGTATTTT. Protein: CASSWSTSTDTQYF. V gene TRBV19 combines with J gene TRBJ2-3; D is ambiguous. Germline loops: CDR1 LNHDA, CDR2 SQIVND (reference sequence). This CDR3 spans 14 amino acids. Trimming stripped 5 bases from V and 0 bases from J, with 9 bases between.

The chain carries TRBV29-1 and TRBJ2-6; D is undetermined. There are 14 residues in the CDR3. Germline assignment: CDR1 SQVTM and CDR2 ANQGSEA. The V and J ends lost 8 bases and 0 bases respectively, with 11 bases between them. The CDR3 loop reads CSTRFSSGANVLTF. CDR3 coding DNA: TGCAGCACCCGATTCTCCTCTGGGGCCAACGTCCTGACTTTC.

The CDR3 reads CASSWDRGGEQFF. In DNA, the CDR3 is TGTGCCAGCAGCTGGGACAGGGGGGGAGAGCAGTTCTTC. The chain joins TRBV7-9 to TRBJ2-1, with 11 bases aligning to TRBD1. Germline V gives CDR1 SEHNR, CDR2 FQNEAQ (reference sequence). After removal of 4 bases from V and 10 bases from J, the junction contained 3 bases not matched to a gene. The CDR3 totals 13 residues.

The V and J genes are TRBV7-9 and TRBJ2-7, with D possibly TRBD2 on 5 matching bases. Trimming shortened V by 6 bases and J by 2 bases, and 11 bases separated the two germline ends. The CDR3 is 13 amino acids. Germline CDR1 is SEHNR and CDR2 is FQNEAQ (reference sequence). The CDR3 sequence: CASSEGYAYEQYF. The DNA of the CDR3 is TGTGCCAGCAGTGAGGGTTATGCCTACGAGCAGTACTTC.

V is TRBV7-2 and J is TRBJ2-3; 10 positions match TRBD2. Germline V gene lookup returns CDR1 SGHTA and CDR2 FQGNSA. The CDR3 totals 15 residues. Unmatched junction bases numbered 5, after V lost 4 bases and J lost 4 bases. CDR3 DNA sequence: TGTGCCAGCAGCTCTAGCGGGAGTCCCGCAGATACGCAGTATTTT. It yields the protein CASSSSGSPADTQYF.

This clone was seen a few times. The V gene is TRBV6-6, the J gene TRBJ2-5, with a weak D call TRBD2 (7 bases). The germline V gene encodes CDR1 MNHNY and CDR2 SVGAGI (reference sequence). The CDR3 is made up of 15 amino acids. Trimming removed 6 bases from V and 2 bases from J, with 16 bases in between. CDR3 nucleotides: TGTGCCAGCAGAAATTGGGGGGGCGGACAAGAGACCCAGTACTTC. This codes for CASRNWGGGQETQYF.

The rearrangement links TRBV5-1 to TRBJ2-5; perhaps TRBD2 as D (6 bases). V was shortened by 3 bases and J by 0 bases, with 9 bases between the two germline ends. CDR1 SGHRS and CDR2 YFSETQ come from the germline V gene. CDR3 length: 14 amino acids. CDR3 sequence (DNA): TGCGCCAGCAGCTCGGCGGGACACCAAGAGACCCAGTACTTC. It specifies CASSSAGHQETQYF.

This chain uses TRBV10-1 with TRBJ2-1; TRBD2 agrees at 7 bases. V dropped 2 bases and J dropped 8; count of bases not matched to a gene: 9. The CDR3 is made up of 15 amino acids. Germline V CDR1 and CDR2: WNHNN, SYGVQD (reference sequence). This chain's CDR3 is CASSELGEGQHEQFF. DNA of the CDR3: TGCGCCAGCAGTGAGCTGGGGGAGGGCCAGCATGAGCAGTTCTTC.

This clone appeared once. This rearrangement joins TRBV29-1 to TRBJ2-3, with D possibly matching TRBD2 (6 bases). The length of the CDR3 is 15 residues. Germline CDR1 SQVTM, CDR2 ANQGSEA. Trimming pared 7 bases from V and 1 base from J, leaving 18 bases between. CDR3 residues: CSACVAARGTDTQYF. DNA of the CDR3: TGCAGCGCATGTGTAGCGGCGCGGGGCACAGATACGCAGTATTTT.

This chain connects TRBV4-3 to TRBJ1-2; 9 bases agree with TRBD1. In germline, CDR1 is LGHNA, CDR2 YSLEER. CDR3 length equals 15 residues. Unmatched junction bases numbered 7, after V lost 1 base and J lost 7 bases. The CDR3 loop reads CASSQGNRGLGGYTF. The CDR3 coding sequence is TGCGCCAGCAGCCAAGGAAACAGGGGGCTTGGTGGCTACACCTTC.

CDR3 protein: CASSPAYEQYF. CDR3 DNA sequence: TGTGCCAGCTCACCCGCCTACGAGCAGTACTTC. The V gene is TRBV18, the J gene TRBJ2-7, with D uncertain. Trimming pared 3 bases from V and 2 bases from J, leaving 2 bases between. This CDR3 spans 11 amino acids. Germline loops: CDR1 KGHSH, CDR2 LQKENI.

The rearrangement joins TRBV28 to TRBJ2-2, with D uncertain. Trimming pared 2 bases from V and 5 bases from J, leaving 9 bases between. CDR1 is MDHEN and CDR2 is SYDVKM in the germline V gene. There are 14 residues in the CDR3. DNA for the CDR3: TGTGCCAGCAGTTTAGGGTCGAGGACCGGGGAGCTGTTTTTT. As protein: CASSLGSRTGELFF. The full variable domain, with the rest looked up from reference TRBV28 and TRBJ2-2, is DVKVTQSSRYLVKRTGEKVFLECVQDMDHENMFWYRQDPGLGLRLIYFSYDVKMKEKGDIPEGYSVSREKKERFSLILESASTNQTSMYLCASSLGSRTGELFFGEGSRLTVL.

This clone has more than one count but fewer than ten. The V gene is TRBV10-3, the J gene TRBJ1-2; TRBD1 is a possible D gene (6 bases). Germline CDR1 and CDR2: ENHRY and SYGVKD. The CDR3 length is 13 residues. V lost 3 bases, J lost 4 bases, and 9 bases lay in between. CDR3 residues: CAISETQGYGYTF. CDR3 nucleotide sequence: TGTGCCATCAGTGAAACACAGGGCTATGGCTACACCTTC.

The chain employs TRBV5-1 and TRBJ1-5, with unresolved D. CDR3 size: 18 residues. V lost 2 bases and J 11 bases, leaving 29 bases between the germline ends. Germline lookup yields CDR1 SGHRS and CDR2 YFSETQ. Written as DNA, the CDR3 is TGCGCCAGCAGCTTTGGCCCCACATTCTATAGCTGGCAATCAGCCCAGCATTTT. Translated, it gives CASSFGPTFYSWQSAQHF.

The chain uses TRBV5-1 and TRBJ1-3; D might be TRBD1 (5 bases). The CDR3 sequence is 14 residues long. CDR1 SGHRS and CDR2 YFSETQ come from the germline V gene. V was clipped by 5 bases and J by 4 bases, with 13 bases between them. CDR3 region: CASSFVGVGNTIYF. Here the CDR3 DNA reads TGCGCCAGCAGTTTTGTAGGGGTCGGAAACACCATATATTTT.

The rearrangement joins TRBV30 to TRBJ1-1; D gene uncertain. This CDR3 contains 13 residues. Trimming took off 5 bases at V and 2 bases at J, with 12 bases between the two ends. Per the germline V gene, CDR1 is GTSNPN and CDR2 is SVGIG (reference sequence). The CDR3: CAWSVEYNTEAFF. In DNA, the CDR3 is TGTGCCTGGTCCGTCGAGTACAACACTGAAGCTTTCTTT.